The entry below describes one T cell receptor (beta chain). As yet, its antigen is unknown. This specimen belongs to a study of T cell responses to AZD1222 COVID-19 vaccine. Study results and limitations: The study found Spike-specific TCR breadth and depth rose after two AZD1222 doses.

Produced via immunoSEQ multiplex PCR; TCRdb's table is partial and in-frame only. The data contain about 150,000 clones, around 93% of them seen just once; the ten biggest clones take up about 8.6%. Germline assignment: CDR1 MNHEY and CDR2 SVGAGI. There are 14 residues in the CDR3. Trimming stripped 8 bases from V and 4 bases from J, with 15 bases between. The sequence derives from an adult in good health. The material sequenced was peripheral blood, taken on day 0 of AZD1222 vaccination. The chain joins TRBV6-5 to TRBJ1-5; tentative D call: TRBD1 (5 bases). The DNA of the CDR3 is TGTGCCAGCGGGGGAAGACGTAAGAATCAGCCCCAGCATTTT. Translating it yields CASGGRRKNQPQHF.